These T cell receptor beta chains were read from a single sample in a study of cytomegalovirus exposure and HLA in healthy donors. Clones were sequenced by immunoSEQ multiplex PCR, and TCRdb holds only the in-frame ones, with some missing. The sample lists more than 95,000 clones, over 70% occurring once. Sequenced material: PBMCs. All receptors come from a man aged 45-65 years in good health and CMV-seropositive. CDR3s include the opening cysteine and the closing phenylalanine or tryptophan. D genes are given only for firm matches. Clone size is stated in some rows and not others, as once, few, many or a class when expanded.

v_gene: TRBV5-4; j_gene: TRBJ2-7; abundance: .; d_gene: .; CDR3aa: CASSSGGGQDEQYF; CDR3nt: TGTGCCAGCAGCTCCGGGGGTGGCCAGGACGAGCAGTACTTC
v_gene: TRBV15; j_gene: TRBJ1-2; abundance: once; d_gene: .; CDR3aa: CATSRDQGSNGYTF; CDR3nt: TGTGCCACCAGCAGAGATCAGGGGAGCAATGGCTACACCTTC
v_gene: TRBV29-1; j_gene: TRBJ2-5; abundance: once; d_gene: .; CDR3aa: CSVDPGSRGETQYF; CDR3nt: TGCAGCGTTGACCCCGGGAGTCGGGGAGAGACCCAGTACTTC
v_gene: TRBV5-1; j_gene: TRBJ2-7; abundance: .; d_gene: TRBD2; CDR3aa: CASSLGLAEEQYF; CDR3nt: TGCGCCAGCAGCCTAGGACTAGCGGAGGAGCAGTACTTC
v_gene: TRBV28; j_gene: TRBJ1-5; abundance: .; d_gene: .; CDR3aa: CASRKGGGSNQPQHF; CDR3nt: TGTGCCAGCAGGAAGGGTGGAGGAAGCAATCAGCCCCAGCATTTT
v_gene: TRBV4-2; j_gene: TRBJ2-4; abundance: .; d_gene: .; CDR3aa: CASSQEWGDPNTENIQYF; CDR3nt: TGTGCCAGCAGCCAAGAATGGGGGGATCCGAATACAGAAAACATTCAGTACTTC
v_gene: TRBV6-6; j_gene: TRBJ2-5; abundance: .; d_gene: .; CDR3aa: CASSYAGNQETQYF; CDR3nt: TGTGCCAGCAGTTACGCGGGGAACCAAGAGACCCAGTACTTC
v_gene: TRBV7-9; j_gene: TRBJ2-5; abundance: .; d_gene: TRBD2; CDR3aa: CASSLSTAGGKETQYF; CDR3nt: TGTGCCAGCAGCTTAAGTACGGCGGGAGGGAAGGAGACCCAGTACTTC
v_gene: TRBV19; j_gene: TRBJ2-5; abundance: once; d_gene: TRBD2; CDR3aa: CASSTRLAGLETQYF; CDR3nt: TGTGCCAGTAGTACGCGACTAGCGGGACTGGAGACCCAGTACTTC
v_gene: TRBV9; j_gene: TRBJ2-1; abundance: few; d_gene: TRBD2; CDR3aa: CASSFSGTRGNEQFF; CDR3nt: TGTGCCAGCAGCTTCTCCGGGACTAGAGGCAATGAGCAGTTCTTC
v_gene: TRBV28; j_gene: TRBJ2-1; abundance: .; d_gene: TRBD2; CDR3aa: CASSALADEQFF; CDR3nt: TGTGCCAGCAGTGCACTAGCGGATGAGCAGTTCTTC
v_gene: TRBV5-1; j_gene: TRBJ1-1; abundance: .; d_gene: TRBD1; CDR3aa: CASQGQANTEAFF; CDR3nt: TGCGCCAGCCAGGGACAGGCGAACACTGAAGCTTTCTTT
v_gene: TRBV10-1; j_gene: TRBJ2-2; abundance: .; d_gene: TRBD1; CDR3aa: CASTPGQGAGELFF; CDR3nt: TGCGCCAGCACCCCCGGACAGGGGGCCGGGGAGCTGTTTTTT
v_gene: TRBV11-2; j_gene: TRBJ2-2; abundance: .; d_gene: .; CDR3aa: CASSSIRGGPPGELFF; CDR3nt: TGTGCCAGCAGCTCCATCAGGGGAGGGCCTCCCGGGGAGCTGTTTTTT
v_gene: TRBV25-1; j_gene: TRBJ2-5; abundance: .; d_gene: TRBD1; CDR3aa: CASSEWHRDRGRQYF; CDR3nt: TGTGCCAGCAGTGAATGGCACCGGGACAGGGGGCGGCAGTACTTC
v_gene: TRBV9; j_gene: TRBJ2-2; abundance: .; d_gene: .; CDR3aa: CASSVQGTGELFF; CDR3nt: TGTGCCAGCAGCGTGCAGGGCACCGGGGAGCTGTTTTTT
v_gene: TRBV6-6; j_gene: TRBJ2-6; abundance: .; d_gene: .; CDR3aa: CASSTLGHAGANVLTF; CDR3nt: TGTGCCAGCAGTACCCTCGGACACGCGGGGGCCAACGTCCTGACTTTC
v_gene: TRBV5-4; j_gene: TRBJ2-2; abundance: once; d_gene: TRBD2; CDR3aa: CASSRGGLAGNTGELFF; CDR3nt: TGTGCCAGCAGCCGGGGTGGACTAGCGGGAAACACCGGGGAGCTGTTTTTT
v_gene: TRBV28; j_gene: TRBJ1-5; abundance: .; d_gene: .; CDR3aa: CASSLSPGNQPQHF; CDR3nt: TGTGCCAGCAGTTTGTCGCCAGGGAATCAGCCCCAGCATTTT
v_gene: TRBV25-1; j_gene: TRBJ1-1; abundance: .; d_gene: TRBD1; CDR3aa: CASIRTGRNTEAFF; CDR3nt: TGTGCCAGCATTCGGACAGGCCGGAACACTGAAGCTTTCTTT
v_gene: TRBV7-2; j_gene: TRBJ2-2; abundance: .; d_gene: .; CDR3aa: CASSPPGLGTGELFF; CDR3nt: TGTGCCAGCAGCCCACCGGGACTGGGGACCGGGGAGCTGTTTTTT
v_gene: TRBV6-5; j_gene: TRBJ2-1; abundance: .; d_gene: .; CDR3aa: CASSKQPFSYNEQFF; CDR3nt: TGTGCCAGCAGCAAACAGCCTTTTTCCTACAATGAGCAGTTCTTC
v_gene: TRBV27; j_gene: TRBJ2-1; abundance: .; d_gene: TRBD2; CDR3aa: CASSPGTSGRYEQFF; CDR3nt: TGTGCCAGCAGTCCCGGGACTAGCGGGAGATATGAGCAGTTCTTC
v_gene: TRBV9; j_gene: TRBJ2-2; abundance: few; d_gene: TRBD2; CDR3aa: CASSVGSGSSRELFF; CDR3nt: TGTGCCAGCAGCGTAGGTAGCGGGAGTAGCCGGGAGCTGTTTTTT
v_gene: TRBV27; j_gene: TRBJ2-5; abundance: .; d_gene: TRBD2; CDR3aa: CASSSRTSAYQETQYF; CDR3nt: TGTGCCAGCAGCTCCCGGACTAGCGCGTACCAAGAGACCCAGTACTTC
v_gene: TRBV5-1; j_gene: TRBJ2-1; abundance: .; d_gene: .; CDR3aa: CASSSPRSGHSDEQFF; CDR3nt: TGCGCCAGCAGCTCCCCTAGAAGTGGACACTCTGACGAGCAGTTCTTC
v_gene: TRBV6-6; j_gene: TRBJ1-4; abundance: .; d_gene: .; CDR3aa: CASKRGLDEKLFF; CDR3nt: TGTGCCAGCAAGCGGGGGCTAGATGAAAAACTGTTTTTT
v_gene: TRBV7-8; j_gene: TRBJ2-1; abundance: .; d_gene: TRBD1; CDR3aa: CASSLAVTGAGKEQFF; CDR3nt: TGTGCCAGCAGCTTAGCCGTGACAGGGGCCGGGAAGGAGCAGTTCTTC
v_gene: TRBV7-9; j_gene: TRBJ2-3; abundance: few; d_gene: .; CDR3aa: CASSLEQPDRYF; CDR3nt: TGTGCCAGCAGCTTGGAGCAACCTGATAGGTATTTT
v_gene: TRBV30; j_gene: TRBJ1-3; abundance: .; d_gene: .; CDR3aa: CAWSKNRAGNTIYF; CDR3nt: TGTGCCTGGAGTAAGAACAGGGCTGGAAACACCATATATTTT
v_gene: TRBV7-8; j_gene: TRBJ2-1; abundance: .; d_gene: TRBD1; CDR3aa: CASSHGQGAIGNEQFF; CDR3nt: TGTGCCAGCAGCCATGGACAGGGGGCGATTGGGAATGAGCAGTTCTTC
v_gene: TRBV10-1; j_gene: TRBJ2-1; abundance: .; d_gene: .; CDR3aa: CAFRGASSYNEQFF; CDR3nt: TGCGCCTTCAGGGGGGCTAGCTCCTACAATGAGCAGTTCTTC
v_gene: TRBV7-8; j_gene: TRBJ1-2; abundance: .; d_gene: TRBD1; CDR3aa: CASSPQGAINYGYTF; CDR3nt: TGTGCCAGCAGTCCGCAGGGGGCGATTAACTATGGCTACACCTTC
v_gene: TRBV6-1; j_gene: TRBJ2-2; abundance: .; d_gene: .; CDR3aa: CASSETGGAGELFF; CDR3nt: TGTGCCAGCAGTGAAACAGGGGGGGCCGGGGAGCTGTTTTTT
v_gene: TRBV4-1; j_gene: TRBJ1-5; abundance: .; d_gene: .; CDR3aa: CASSPREGNQPQHF; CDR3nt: TGCGCCAGCAGCCCGAGGGAGGGCAATCAGCCCCAGCATTTT
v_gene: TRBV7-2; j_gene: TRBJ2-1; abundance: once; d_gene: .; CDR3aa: CASSLASTSPEQFF; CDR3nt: TGTGCCAGCAGCTTAGCTAGTACGTCCCCTGAGCAGTTCTTC
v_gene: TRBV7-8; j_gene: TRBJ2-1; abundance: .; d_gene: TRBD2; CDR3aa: CASSDRLADNEQFF; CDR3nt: TGTGCCAGCAGCGATCGACTAGCGGACAATGAGCAGTTCTTC